This T cell receptor beta chain was sequenced during a study of T cells after yellow fever vaccination (dated by TCRdb to about 2019). Regarding the study in general: The SMART-Seq v4 Ultra Low Input RNA kit was used to prepare libraries from fractions with low cell numbers. Bulk TCR alpha and beta repertoires were sequenced longitudinally to track T-cell clones before and after primary and booster YFV17D yellow fever vaccination. Two healthy male donors, one aged 18 to 30 and one aged 30 to 40 years, were included in the cohort. Bulk PBMC replicates and cell subsets were isolated from blood drawn at multiple timepoints before and after both primary and secondary immunization.

Synthesis of TCR cDNA relied on 5'RACE template switching, a step that introduced a universal primer site along with unique molecular identifiers. cDNA synthesis was primed from both the TCR alpha and TCR beta constant segments. Library amplification used two PCR steps, and the second PCR step added sample barcodes and sequencing adapters. Sequencing of libraries was performed on Illumina HiSeq 2500 (2x100 bp) or NovaSeq (2x150 bp). Turning to the authors' computational methods: MIGEC was used to demultiplex reads and collapse the reads into UMI consensus sequences, and MiXCR was used for V(D)J alignment. Vaccine-responding clonotypes were defined with edgeR using replicate PBMC samples, requiring FDR below 0.01 and a log2 fold change above 5 up to day 15. Each bulk clonotype received a CD4 or CD8 identity based on whether the sequenced CD4 or CD8 repertoire contained that clonotype at higher abundance. The public reads were quality trimmed at Q25 with fastp and then assembled into clones with MiXCR by TCRdb, keeping productive beta chains. Every entry covers one CDR3 protein and lists the most common genes and DNA from its rows. The V and J calls reflect TCRdb's pipeline rather than the authors' work. This sample lists some 600,000 distinct CDR3 sequences; less than 20% were detected once. The top ten clones comprise 17% of the sample.

In the case of this clonotype: Its antigen specificity is not known. Base qualities were left out, and no much larger clone turns up one base away.

Study-wide findings and limitations: The secondary T-cell response was found to be weaker but faster than the primary response, with a peak reached on day 5 rather than on day 15. After the booster, most clones that had expanded after primary vaccination were detected again (roughly 96% of CD4 and more than 85% of CD8), suggesting broad maintenance of memory. A small share of clonotypes was detected in both CD4 and CD8 compartments, with the overlap likely arising from convergent recombination. Because the study included only a couple of donors, the extent to which the findings can be generalized is limited. FACS-sorted repertoires could contain abundant contaminating clonotypes from the bulk population, so computational filtering was required.

CDR1 and CDR2 are read off the germline V gene as MNHEY and SVGEGT. V sheds 2 bases and J sheds 5 bases, leaving 12 bases between their ends. Including the terminal cysteine and phenylalanine, the CDR3 comprises 15 residues. CDR3 DNA is the only sequence kept; it has 45 bases, read in frame from the first base. The meaning of the sample's treatment or condition label: live attenuated yellow fever vaccine strain. At each blood-draw timepoint, two biological replicates of bulk PBMCs were collected. PBMCs were isolated from peripheral blood using a standard Ficoll-Paque protocol. TriZol was used to extract RNA from bulk PBMCs, CD4 and CD8 fractions, and dextramer-positive and dextramer-negative fractions.

The chain is made from TRBV6-2 or TRBV6-3 and TRBJ1-4, with the D gene call left open. The clonotype originates from a man aged 18-30 years who received the YFV17D yellow fever vaccine. The specimen comprised PBMCs, sampled about 5 days after the first yellow fever vaccination. The DNA sequence reads TGTGCCAGCAGTTACCCGAACCCAGGAAATGAAAAACTGTTTTTT. This gives the protein CASSYPNPGNEKLFF.